This paragraph reports one TCR beta chain. Antigen unknown. HIV-positive participants were all treated in the United States. The sample is drawn from a study of long-term antiretroviral therapy in people with HIV. The study, taken as a whole, reports: Every time point showed a repertoire led by clones expanded before ART.

The libraries were made with immunoSEQ v3.0 at survey level. The protocol was immunoSEQ multiplex PCR, while the TCRdb copy is restricted to in-frame clones and leaves out a portion. The sample yields about 39,000 clones, approximately 87% seen once. V trimming: 4 bases; J trimming: 7 bases; junction bases outside the gene matches: 9. This CDR3 comprises 14 residues. Per the germline V gene, CDR1 is MNHNS and CDR2 is SASEGT. The sequence was obtained from a woman aged 45 to 65 with HIV. This sample comprised unsorted PBMCs, obtained 1.2 years after starting antiretroviral therapy. V usage is TRBV6-1 and J usage is TRBJ2-7, with 8 bases identical to TRBD1. CDR3 sequence: CASSGGQGSREQYF. DNA of the CDR3: TGTGCCAGCAGTGGAGGACAGGGCTCTAGAGAGCAGTACTTC.